A single sample is the source of the 5 T cell receptor beta chains below, sequenced in a study of cytomegalovirus exposure and HLA in healthy donors. PCR amplification relied on 60 Vbeta primers (plus 13 Jbeta primers). The method was immunoSEQ multiplex PCR; TCRdb's version includes in-frame clones alone and lacks a portion of them. The sample has approximately 140,000 clones, 79% seen once. The sample was PBMCs. These receptors were taken from a human donor in good health.

The rearrangement links TRBV19 to TRBJ2-7; 9 nucleotides line up with TRBD1. The trim removed 5 bases at V and 0 bases at J, leaving 5 bases unmatched. Germline CDR1 is LNHDA and CDR2 is SQIVND (reference sequence). This CDR3 region has 15 residues. As DNA, the CDR3 is TGTGCCAGTAGTCCCGGGACAGGGACCTCCTACGAGCAGTACTTC. The encoded protein is CASSPGTGTSYEQYF.

The V call is TRBV7-8, the J call TRBJ1-3, with no clear D. The CDR3 covers 14 residues. The V gene lost 3 bases and the J gene lost 4 bases, with 10 bases spanning the gap. Germline V gives CDR1 SGHVS, CDR2 FQNEAQ. The CDR3 DNA follows: TGTGCCAGCAGCTTGGTAGAGGGCGGAAACACCATATATTTT. Protein sequence: CASSLVEGGNTIYF.

The J gene is TRBJ2-7, the V gene TRBV25-1; 11 bases are a match to TRBD1. CDR3 length equals 16 residues. After removal of 4 bases from V and 2 bases from J, the junction contained 7 bases not matched to a gene. Germline V gene lookup returns CDR1 MGHDK and CDR2 SYGVNS. The CDR3 loop reads CASSARGGQGAYEQYF. For the CDR3, the DNA is TGTGCCAGCAGTGCCCGCGGGGGACAGGGGGCCTACGAGCAGTACTTC.

This CDR3 is CASSQKEGPGLAGVGSHYEQYF. The CDR3 DNA follows: TGCGCCAGCAGCCAAAAAGAAGGCCCGGGACTAGCGGGAGTTGGGTCCCACTACGAGCAGTACTTC. V is TRBV4-1 and J is TRBJ2-7; 14 bases fit TRBD2. The CDR3 loop spans 22 amino acids. With V trimmed by 2 bases and J by 3 bases, 21 bases remained unmatched. Germline loops: CDR1 MGHRA, CDR2 YSYEKL.

On this clone: At one boundary the junction diverges from the germline segment, which might be a read error. The chain is built from TRBV4-1 and TRBJ1-5; no clear D gene. CDR3 length: 15 amino acids. CDR1 is MGHRA, CDR2 YSYEKL, per germline. In DNA, the CDR3 is TGCGCCAGCAGCTATCAGTCGGGAGGCGATCAGCTCCAGCATTTT. This translates into CASSYQSGGDQLQHF.